These 20 T cell receptor beta chains share one sample of origin, sequenced in a study of T-cell memory formation after mild COVID-19. A single record per CDR3 protein comes from TCRdb applying MiXCR to the 5' RACE reads. The data contain roughly 400,000 distinct CDR3 sequences, about 20% of them singletons. Sample: PBMCs or a T cell subset sorted from them (not recorded which). These receptors came from a man between 18 and 29 years old who had mild COVID-19 (a few samples of this study predate the infection). Cell type and time point are not known.

This clonotype was found many times. As DNA, the CDR3 is TGTGCCAGCAGTGCCTCCGGGACAGGAGTGTACGAGCAGTACGTC. Protein sequence: CASSASGTGVYEQYV. The rearrangement uses TRBV27 and TRBJ2-7; the match to TRBD1 covers 8 bases. This CDR3 has 15 residues. The V segment lost 5 bases and the J segment 4 bases; nucleotides outside the gene matches: 10. The germline gives CDR1 MNHEY, CDR2 SMNVEV (reference sequence).

This clonotype was seen many times. This chain links TRBV3-1 with TRBJ1-4; D remains unclear. CDR3 length: 14 amino acids. The V end was cut by 2 bases, the J end by 5 bases, with 9 bases between. Germline CDR1 LGHDT, CDR2 YNNKEL (reference sequence). CDR3 nucleotides: TGTGCCAGCAGCCAATCAGGCTCCAATGAAAAACTGTTTTTT. Translating gives CASSQSGSNEKLFF.

This rearrangement joins TRBV14 to TRBJ2-7; D is possibly TRBD2 (5 bases). With 4 bases removed from V and 5 bases from J, the gap between germline ends came to 12 bases. CDR1 SGHDN and CDR2 FVKESK come from the germline V gene. This CDR3 spans 13 amino acids. The CDR3 loop reads CASSLWGADEQYF. In DNA, the CDR3 is TGTGCCAGCAGCCTCTGGGGAGCTGACGAGCAGTACTTC. Variable domain in full (rest from reference TRBV14 and TRBJ2-7): EAGVTQFPSHSVIEKGQTVTLRCDPISGHDNLYWYRRVMGKEIKFLLHFVKESKQDESGMPNNRFLAERTGGTYSTLKVQPAELEDSGVYFCASSLWGADEQYFGPGTRLTVT.

A few counts support this clonotype. The chain couples TRBV9 to TRBJ2-1; 8 bases are shared with TRBD2. Germline CDR1 and CDR2: SGDLS and YYNGEE. V was clipped by 3 bases and J by 0 bases; unmatched bases: 8. The CDR3 runs to 17 residues. CDR3 region: CASSDGGGNPSYNEQFF. DNA of the CDR3: TGTGCCAGCAGCGACGGGGGGGGAAACCCCTCCTACAATGAGCAGTTCTTC.

The chain employs TRBV5-1 and TRBJ2-1; 8 bases match TRBD1. The germline V gene encodes CDR1 SGHRS and CDR2 YFSETQ. The CDR3 spans 17 residues. The V gene end was trimmed by 2 bases and the J gene end by 0 bases; junction bases not matched to a gene: 7. The CDR3 coding sequence is TGCGCCAGCAGCTTATCAGACAGGGGAGCCTCCTACAATGAGCAGTTCTTC. The encoded protein is CASSLSDRGASYNEQFF. Full variable domain (outside the CDR3, taken from reference TRBV5-1 and TRBJ2-1): KAGVTQTPRYLIKTRGQQVTLSCSPISGHRSVSWYQQTPGQGLQFLFEYFSETQRNKGNFPGRFSGRQFSNSRSEMNVSTLELGDSALYLCASSLSDRGASYNEQFFGPGTRLTVL.

The chain is built from TRBV6-2 or TRBV6-3 and TRBJ2-5, with D possibly being TRBD2 (6 bases). CDR1 and CDR2 (germline): MNHEY, SVGEGT. Trimming cost V 5 bases and J 5 bases, with 21 bases left between them. This CDR3 has 16 amino acids. CDR3 amino acids: CASSHRLAEGWETQYF. The CDR3 region has the DNA TGTGCCAGCAGTCATCGTTTAGCGGAAGGATGGGAGACCCAGTACTTC.

This chain joins TRBV28 and TRBJ2-1; 8 bases map to TRBD1. CDR1 is MDHEN and CDR2 is SYDVKM in the germline V gene. Trimming cost V 1 base and J 4 bases; bases outside gene matches: 3. This CDR3 is built from 15 residues. In DNA, the CDR3 is TGTGCCAGCAGTTTATTAGGGACAGGTTACAATGAGCAGTTCTTC. Residues: CASSLLGTGYNEQFF.

This clonotype was seen only a few times. The V and J genes are TRBV7-2 and TRBJ2-1, with D possibly called TRBD1 or TRBD2 (5 bases each). Germline V CDR1 and CDR2: SGHTA, FQGNSA. The V gene lost 0 bases and the J gene lost 10 bases, with 10 bases spanning the gap. This CDR3 spans 13 amino acids. The CDR3 region is CASSLAGWGEQFF. The DNA for the CDR3 is TGTGCCAGCAGCTTAGCGGGATGGGGGGAGCAGTTCTTC.

The rearrangement uses TRBV24-1 and TRBJ2-3; 8 bases are shared with TRBD2. The CDR3 sequence is 17 residues long. Germline trimming cut 4 bases from V and 7 bases from J; bases unmatched to any gene: 15. Germline V lookup: CDR1 KGHDR, CDR2 SFDVKD. CDR3 protein: CATSEPKRGTEKYTQYF. As DNA, the CDR3 is TGTGCCACCAGTGAGCCTAAGCGGGGGACGGAAAAGTATACGCAGTATTTT.

This chain links TRBV19 with TRBJ1-2; TRBD1 might be the D (6 bases). Per germline, CDR1 LNHDA and CDR2 SQIVND (reference sequence). With 6 bases removed from V and 2 bases from J, the gap between germline ends came to 22 bases. This CDR3 contains 17 residues. As DNA, the CDR3 is TGTGCCAGTAGAGGCCCCGGACCGACAGGCGCGAACTATGGCTACACCTTC. Translating it yields CASRGPGPTGANYGYTF.

The chain couples TRBV18 to TRBJ2-1, with D possibly TRBD1 on 7 matching bases. Germline values: CDR1 KGHSH, CDR2 LQKENI. V was trimmed by 5 bases and J by 8 bases, leaving 19 bases between them. The CDR3 length is 15 residues. The DNA for the CDR3 is TGTGCCAGCTCATCCGAACGCCAGGGGGGCGATGAGCAGTTCTTC. Translated, it gives CASSSERQGGDEQFF.

The J gene is TRBJ1-2, the V gene TRBV7-2; D call uncertain. Trimming pared 2 bases from V and 8 bases from J, leaving 9 bases between. The germline CDR1 and CDR2 sequences are SGHTA and FQGNSA. The CDR3 totals 12 residues. The CDR3 bases are TGTGCCAGCAGCTTAAGGCTGGGAGGCTACACCTTC. Translation: CASSLRLGGYTF.

This clonotype showed up just a few times. This chain joins TRBV20-1 and TRBJ1-2; a possible D gene is TRBD1 (5 bases). The CDR3 length is 13 residues. V was shortened by 1 base and J by 5 bases, with 11 bases between the two germline ends. The V gene's germline CDR1 is DFQATT and CDR2 SNEGSKA (reference sequence). The CDR3 coding sequence is TGCAGTGCTAGAGCCCAGGGAACATATGGCTACACCTTC. Translated, it gives CSARAQGTYGYTF.

This clonotype was counted at least ten times. The CDR3 protein is CASSQETANEKLFF. In DNA form, the CDR3 reads TGTGCCAGCAGCCAAGAGACAGCTAATGAAAAACTGTTTTTT. The chain links TRBV4-2 to TRBJ1-4; D may be TRBD1 (5 bases). Trimming shortened V by 0 bases and J by 3 bases, and 5 bases separated the two germline ends. The CDR3 totals 14 residues. CDR1 is LGHNA and CDR2 is YNFKEQ in the germline V gene.

This clonotype was recorded many times. The genes are TRBV9 and TRBJ2-3; 11 bases are shared with TRBD2. CDR3 size: 16 residues. After removal of 3 bases from V and 0 bases from J, the junction contained 3 bases not matched to a gene. Looked up from germline, CDR1 is SGDLS and CDR2 is YYNGEE. CDR3 protein: CASSASGGFSTDTQYF. CDR3 nucleotide sequence: TGTGCCAGCAGCGCTAGCGGGGGGTTTAGCACAGATACGCAGTATTTT.

The J gene is TRBJ1-1, the V gene TRBV6-5; D is unresolved. Germline-derived CDR1 and CDR2 are MNHEY and SVGAGI. With 4 bases removed from V and 7 bases from J, the gap between germline ends came to 16 bases. CDR3 length: 14 residues. CDR3 amino acids: CASSSAVSALEAFF. The DNA for the CDR3 is TGTGCCAGCAGTTCCGCAGTATCCGCCCTTGAAGCTTTCTTT.

The V call is TRBV5-4, the J call TRBJ2-7; maybe TRBD2 (6 bases). Germline lookup yields CDR1 SGHNT and CDR2 YYREEE (reference sequence). The CDR3 runs 13 residues. In DNA, the CDR3 is TGTGCGGTGGGGACTGAGAGCTCCTACGAGCAGTACGTC. Translating it yields CAVGTESSYEQYV.

Many counts were recorded for this clonotype. This chain joins TRBV12-3 or TRBV12-4 and TRBJ2-1, with TRBD1 matching 9 bases. The J segment lost 2 bases and the V segment lost 8 bases, leaving 7 bases of the junction unmatched. The CDR3 contains 15 residues. CDR3 nucleotides: TGTGCCAGCGCACATTGGGACAGGGCCTACAATGAGCAGTTCTTC. Protein product: CASAHWDRAYNEQFF.

This clonotype showed up just a few times. The gene calls are TRBV12-3 or TRBV12-4 and TRBJ2-1; D is ambiguous. The V end was cut by 8 bases, the J end by 5 bases, with 13 bases between. This CDR3 has 13 residues. DNA for the CDR3: TGTGCCAGCTCCTTTAACCGCAACAATGAGCAGTTCTTC. Translated, it gives CASSFNRNNEQFF.

This clonotype was counted only a few times. The rearrangement joins TRBV5-1 to TRBJ1-1; 11 positions match TRBD1. Germline V lookup: CDR1 SGHRS, CDR2 YFSETQ. CDR3 length: 15 residues. V shed 0 bases, J shed 4 bases, and the junction held 2 bases outside the gene matches. The CDR3 reads CASSLDGTGGTEAFF. CDR3 in DNA: TGCGCCAGCAGCTTGGATGGGACAGGGGGCACTGAAGCTTTCTTT.